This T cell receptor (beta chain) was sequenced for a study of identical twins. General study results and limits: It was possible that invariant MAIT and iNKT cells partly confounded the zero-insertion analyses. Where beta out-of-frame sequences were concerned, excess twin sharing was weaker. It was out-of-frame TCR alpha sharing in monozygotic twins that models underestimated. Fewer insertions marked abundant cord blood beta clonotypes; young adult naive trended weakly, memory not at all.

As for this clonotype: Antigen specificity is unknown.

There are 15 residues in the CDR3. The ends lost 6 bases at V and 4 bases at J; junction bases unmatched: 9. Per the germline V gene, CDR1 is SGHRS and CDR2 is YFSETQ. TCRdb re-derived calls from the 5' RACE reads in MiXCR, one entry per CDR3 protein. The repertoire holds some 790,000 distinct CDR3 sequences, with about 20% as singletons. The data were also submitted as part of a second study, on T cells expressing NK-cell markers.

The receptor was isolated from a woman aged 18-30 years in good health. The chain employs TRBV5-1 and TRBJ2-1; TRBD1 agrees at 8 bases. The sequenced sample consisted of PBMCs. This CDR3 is CASTGTGQAYNEQFF. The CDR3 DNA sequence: TGCGCCAGCACAGGGACGGGACAGGCTTACAATGAGCAGTTCTTC.